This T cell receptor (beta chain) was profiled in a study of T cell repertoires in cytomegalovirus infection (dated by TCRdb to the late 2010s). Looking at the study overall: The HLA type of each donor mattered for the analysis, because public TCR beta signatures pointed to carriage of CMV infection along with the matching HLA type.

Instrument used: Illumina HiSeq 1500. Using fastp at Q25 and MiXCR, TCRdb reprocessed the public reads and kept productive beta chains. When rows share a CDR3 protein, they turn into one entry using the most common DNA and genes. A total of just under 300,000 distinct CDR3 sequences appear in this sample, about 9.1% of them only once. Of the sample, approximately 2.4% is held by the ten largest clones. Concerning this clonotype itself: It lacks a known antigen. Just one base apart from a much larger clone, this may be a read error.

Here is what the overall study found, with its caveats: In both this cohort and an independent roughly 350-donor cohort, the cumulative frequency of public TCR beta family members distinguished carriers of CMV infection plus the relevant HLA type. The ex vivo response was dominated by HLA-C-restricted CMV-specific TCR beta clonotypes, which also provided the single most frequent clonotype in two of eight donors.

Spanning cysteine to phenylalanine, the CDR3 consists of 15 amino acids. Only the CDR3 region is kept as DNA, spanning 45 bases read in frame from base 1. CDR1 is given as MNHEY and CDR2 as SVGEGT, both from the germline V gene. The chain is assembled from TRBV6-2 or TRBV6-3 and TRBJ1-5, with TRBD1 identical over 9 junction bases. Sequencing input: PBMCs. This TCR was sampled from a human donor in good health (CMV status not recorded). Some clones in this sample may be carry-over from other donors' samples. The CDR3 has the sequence CVSISDRGYNQPQHF. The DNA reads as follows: TGTGTCAGCATCTCGGACAGGGGATACAATCAGCCCCAGCATTTT.